This passage covers 27 T cell receptor beta chains from one sample sequenced in a study of CD8 T cells in Susac syndrome. The RNA, about 0.45 to 1 ug, was put through reverse transcription using random hexamers. TCRdb redid the calling of the immunoSEQ multiplex PCR reads with MiXCR, one entry per CDR3 protein. The sample contains about 150,000 distinct CDR3 sequences, about 94% of which appear only once. What was sequenced was CD8+ T cells from PBMCs. These receptors were taken from a human donor with multiple sclerosis.

The chain couples TRBV7-9 to TRBJ1-2; D is uncertain. Germline V lookup: CDR1 SEHNR, CDR2 FQNEAQ (reference sequence). The CDR3 loop spans 14 amino acids. Trimming removed 6 bases at V and 3 bases at J, with 14 bases between. CDR3 coding DNA: TGTGCCAGCAGGTTGATACAACGAGACTATGGCTACACCTTC. Translated, it gives CASRLIQRDYGYTF.

This chain joins TRBV28 and TRBJ1-6; D is ambiguous. Germline CDR1 reads MDHEN; CDR2 reads SYDVKM. V lost 2 bases and J lost 3, with 5 bases in between. This CDR3 region has 14 residues. CDR3 sequence: CASSLEDYNSPLHF. CDR3 DNA sequence: TGTGCCAGCAGTTTAGAAGACTATAATTCACCCCTCCACTTT.

The genes are TRBV27 and TRBJ2-1, with D tentatively TRBD1 (5 bases). V was shortened by 2 bases and J by 10 bases, with 12 bases between the two germline ends. CDR3 length: 13 residues. Germline V gives CDR1 MNHEY, CDR2 SMNVEV (reference sequence). CDR3 nucleotide sequence: TGTGCCAGCAGTTTAAGGGGAACAGGCGAGCAGTTCTTC. This encodes CASSLRGTGEQFF.

The rearrangement links TRBV12-3 or TRBV12-4 to TRBJ1-2, with D maybe TRBD1 (5 bases). Trimming shortened V by 4 bases and J by 4 bases, and 19 bases separated the two germline ends. CDR3 size: 16 residues. Here the CDR3 DNA reads TGTGCCAGCAGTTCCTCCTCAGCCACCGGGGGCTATGGCTACACCTTC. Protein sequence: CASSSSSATGGYGYTF.

The chain has TRBV2 and TRBJ1-2; TRBD1 is a possible D gene (5 bases). V was trimmed by 8 bases and J by 4 bases, leaving 8 bases between them. In germline, CDR1 is SNHLY, CDR2 FYNNEI. This CDR3 region has 11 residues. The DNA of the CDR3 is TGTGCCAGCGTCAGGGCCTATGGCTACACCTTC. As protein: CASVRAYGYTF.

The chain carries TRBV30 and TRBJ1-3; weak D call: TRBD1 (5 bases). V lost 3 bases to trimming and J lost 4 bases, with 10 bases between them. The germline gives CDR1 GTSNPN, CDR2 SVGIG (reference sequence). The CDR3 covers 13 residues. CDR3 sequence reads: CAWSRARGNTIYF. The CDR3 DNA follows: TGTGCCTGGAGCAGGGCGCGAGGAAACACCATATATTTT.

This sequence joins TRBV20-1 and TRBJ2-1, with TRBD2 identical over 11 bases. The junction had 6 bases not matched to a gene; V was cut back by 1 base and J by 4 bases. Germline CDR1 reads DFQATT; CDR2 reads SNEGSKA (reference sequence). The CDR3 is made up of 16 amino acids. The CDR3 loop is CSARVSLAGGYNEQFF. CDR3 DNA: TGCAGTGCTAGAGTGAGCCTAGCGGGGGGATACAATGAGCAGTTCTTC.

This clonotype appeared once. The chain couples TRBV14 to TRBJ2-3; possibly TRBD2 for D (6 bases). Trimming left V 2 bases short and J 2 bases short, with 11 bases between. Germline V gene lookup returns CDR1 SGHDN and CDR2 FVKESK. CDR3 length: 15 residues. This chain's CDR3 is CASSQWRGFTDTQYF. CDR3 nucleotide sequence: TGTGCCAGCAGCCAATGGCGGGGATTCACAGATACGCAGTATTTT. Combining the CDR3 with reference TRBV14 and TRBJ2-3 gives the whole variable domain EAGVTQFPSHSVIEKGQTVTLRCDPISGHDNLYWYRRVMGKEIKFLLHFVKESKQDESGMPNNRFLAERTGGTYSTLKVQPAELEDSGVYFCASSQWRGFTDTQYFGPGTRLTVL.

This clonotype was observed a few times. The chain joins TRBV27 to TRBJ2-7, with 7 bases lining up with TRBD1. CDR1 is MNHEY and CDR2 is SMNVEV in the germline V gene (reference sequence). The CDR3 has 14 amino acids. V lost 2 bases, J lost 1 base, and 2 bases stayed unmatched. The CDR3 region has the DNA TGTGCCAGCAGTTTAGTGACAGGGTCCTACGAGCAGTACTTC. Amino acids: CASSLVTGSYEQYF.

The rearrangement joins TRBV3-1 to TRBJ1-6, with D hard to call. Looked up from germline, CDR1 is LGHDT and CDR2 is YNNKEL (reference sequence). Trimming removed 1 base from V and 6 bases from J, with 10 bases in between. The CDR3 has 15 amino acids. In DNA, the CDR3 is TGTGCCAGCAGCCAAGTCGGTGGCGGTAATTCACCCCTCCACTTT. This encodes CASSQVGGGNSPLHF.

The J gene is TRBJ1-1, the V gene TRBV6-5; 7 bases align to TRBD1. The CDR3 runs to 13 residues. Germline loops: CDR1 MNHEY, CDR2 SVGAGI. J lost 8 bases, V lost 5 bases, and 8 bases had no gene match. DNA for the CDR3: TGTGCCAGCAGTCAGGGGGGTAGCATCGAAGCTTTCTTT. Residues: CASSQGGSIEAFF.

CDR3 coding DNA: TGTGCCAGCAGCGTTAACCGGGACACGGCCTCTGGAAACACCATATATTTT. It codes for CASSVNRDTASGNTIYF. This chain links TRBV9 with TRBJ1-3, with D possibly matching TRBD1 (6 bases). This CDR3 has 17 amino acids. The germline CDR1 and CDR2 sequences are SGDLS and YYNGEE. Trimming took off 2 bases at V and 0 bases at J, with 15 bases between the two ends.

For the CDR3, the DNA is TGTGCCAGCAGTGCCGGGGGCGGGGAGCAGTTCTTC. This gives the protein CASSAGGGEQFF. This rearrangement joins TRBV25-1 to TRBJ2-1, with D perhaps given as TRBD1 or TRBD2 (6 bases each). The CDR3 length is 12 residues. From germline, CDR1 is MGHDK and CDR2 SYGVNS. Trimming took 4 bases from V and 10 from J, leaving 11 bases between them.

V is TRBV7-9 and J is TRBJ2-3; D gene ambiguous. Trimming took 0 bases from V and 0 from J, leaving 1 base between them. CDR3 size: 13 residues. Germline lookup yields CDR1 SEHNR and CDR2 FQNEAQ (reference sequence). The CDR3 bases are TGTGCCAGCAGCTTAGCTAGCACAGATACGCAGTATTTT. The encoded protein is CASSLASTDTQYF.

This rearrangement joins TRBV29-1 to TRBJ1-4; no reliable D call. The CDR3 spans 14 residues. V dropped 7 bases and J dropped 0 bases, with 12 bases sitting between them. Germline loops: CDR1 SQVTM, CDR2 ANQGSEA. In DNA form, the CDR3 reads TGCAGCGGGCTGGACGCAGCAACTAATGAAAAACTGTTTTTT. Translation gives CSGLDAATNEKLFF. Full variable domain (missing parts from reference TRBV29-1 and TRBJ1-4): SAVISQKPSRDICQRGTSLTIQCQVDSQVTMMFWYRQQPGQSLTLIATANQGSEATYESGFVIDKFPISRPNLTFSTLTVSNMSPEDSSIYLCSGLDAATNEKLFFGSGTQLSVL.

This chain uses TRBV5-4 with TRBJ1-1; D gene unclear. Germline CDR1 is SGHNT and CDR2 is YYREEE (reference sequence). This CDR3 region has 14 residues. Trimming pared 2 bases from V and 3 bases from J, leaving 11 bases between. CDR3 amino acids: CASSFTGSDTEAFF. The CDR3 DNA sequence: TGTGCCAGCAGCTTCACGGGGTCCGACACTGAAGCTTTCTTT.

This clonotype showed up just once. The chain recombines TRBV7-9 with TRBJ1-5; D ambiguous. The CDR3 covers 13 residues. The V gene's germline CDR1 is SEHNR and CDR2 FQNEAQ (reference sequence). The V end was cut by 0 bases, the J end by 3 bases, with 3 bases between. CDR3 DNA: TGTGCCAGCAGCTTAGCGGACAATCAGCCCCAGCATTTT. It is translated as CASSLADNQPQHF. Variable domain in full (rest from reference TRBV7-9 and TRBJ1-5): DTGVSQNPRHKITKRGQNVTFRCDPISEHNRLYWYRQTLGQGPEFLTYFQNEAQLEKSRLLSDRFSAERPKGSFSTLEIQRTEQGDSAMYLCASSLADNQPQHFGDGTRLSIL.

This chain connects TRBV6-7 to TRBJ2-7, with 8 bases matching TRBD1. TRBV6-7 qualifies as an ORF whose function is uncertain. Unmatched junction bases numbered 17, after V lost 6 bases and J lost 1 base. This CDR3 has 18 residues. CDR3 residues: CASSYTPDRDRPSYEQYF. The CDR3 coding sequence is TGTGCCAGCAGCTACACCCCGGACAGGGACCGTCCGTCCTACGAGCAGTACTTC.

The J gene is TRBJ1-5, the V gene TRBV30; D uncertain. From germline, CDR1 is GTSNPN and CDR2 SVGIG (reference sequence). V was cut by 2 bases and J by 0 bases, with 8 bases left in between. This CDR3 has 14 residues. The CDR3 region is CAWSMENSNQPQHF. The CDR3 region has the DNA TGTGCCTGGAGTATGGAGAATAGCAATCAGCCCCAGCATTTT.

The chain carries TRBV6-5 and TRBJ1-1; no definite D call. This CDR3 contains 14 residues. Trimming stripped 0 bases from V and 4 bases from J, with 9 bases between. Germline V gene data show CDR1 as MNHEY and CDR2 as SVGAGI. The CDR3 bases are TGTGCCAGCAGTTACTCGGAGGGAGCCACTGAAGCTTTCTTT. Translating it yields CASSYSEGATEAFF.

This clonotype has only one observation. One end of the junction varies from germline; a read error may be responsible. The V gene is TRBV20-1, the J gene TRBJ2-4; D could derive from TRBD1 or TRBD2 (5 bases each). The CDR3 length is 13 residues. CDR1 is DFQATT and CDR2 is SNEGSKA in the germline V gene (reference sequence). The CDR3 DNA reads TGCAGTGCCAGAGGACGGGGCGAAAACATTCAGTACTTC. It encodes CSARGRGENIQYF.

This clonotype occurred once. The chain uses TRBV6-1 and TRBJ2-1, with D uncertain. The length of the CDR3 is 15 residues. V gave up 2 bases and J gave up 10 bases, with 18 bases separating them. Germline V CDR1 and CDR2: MNHNS, SASEGT. The CDR3 DNA is TGTGCCAGCAGTGAACAGCGCCGGGCAGGTGGGGAGCAGTTCTTC. Translation: CASSEQRRAGGEQFF.

Written as DNA, the CDR3 is TGTGCCAGCAGTTCGCTTCGGGGCTATGGCTACACCTTC. Amino acid sequence: CASSSLRGYGYTF. The chain uses TRBV28 and TRBJ1-2; no clear D. There are 13 residues in the CDR3. V was clipped by 4 bases and J by 4 bases, with 10 bases between them. CDR1 is MDHEN, CDR2 SYDVKM, per germline.

The chain recombines TRBV12-3 or TRBV12-4 with TRBJ2-1; either TRBD1 or TRBD2 may supply D (5 bases each). V lost 5 bases and J lost 7, with 15 bases in between. The CDR3 consists of 14 residues. CDR3 in amino acids: CASSVTGTTNEQFF. CDR3 DNA: TGTGCCAGCAGTGTCACCGGGACGACAAATGAGCAGTTCTTC.

The V and J genes are TRBV15 and TRBJ1-2; D unclear. The CDR3 consists of 14 residues. Germline V gives CDR1 LNHNV, CDR2 YYDKDF (reference sequence). Trimming left V 0 bases short and J 2 bases short, with 7 bases between. CDR3 DNA: TGTGCCACCAGCAGAGATGCAGAGAACTATGGCTACACCTTC. Protein product: CATSRDAENYGYTF.

This clonotype was seen a single time. The CDR3 coding sequence is TGTGCCAGCAGCTTAGTTGGCGGGGGCGCCTATGGCTACACCTTC. This sequence encodes CASSLVGGGAYGYTF. The chain is built from TRBV11-2 and TRBJ1-2, with D possibly matching TRBD1 (6 bases). From germline, CDR1 is SGHAT and CDR2 FQNNGV. V was trimmed by 1 base and J by 4 bases, leaving 13 bases between them. The CDR3 extends over 15 amino acids.

The chain combines TRBV10-3 with TRBJ2-7, with a possible D match to TRBD1 (7 bases). V was trimmed by 8 bases and J by 3 bases, leaving 17 bases between them. The CDR3 runs to 14 residues. Germline loops: CDR1 ENHRY, CDR2 SYGVKD. The CDR3 reads CAIRGGTDGYEQYF. CDR3 nucleotides: TGTGCCATCCGAGGGGGGACAGACGGCTACGAGCAGTACTTC.